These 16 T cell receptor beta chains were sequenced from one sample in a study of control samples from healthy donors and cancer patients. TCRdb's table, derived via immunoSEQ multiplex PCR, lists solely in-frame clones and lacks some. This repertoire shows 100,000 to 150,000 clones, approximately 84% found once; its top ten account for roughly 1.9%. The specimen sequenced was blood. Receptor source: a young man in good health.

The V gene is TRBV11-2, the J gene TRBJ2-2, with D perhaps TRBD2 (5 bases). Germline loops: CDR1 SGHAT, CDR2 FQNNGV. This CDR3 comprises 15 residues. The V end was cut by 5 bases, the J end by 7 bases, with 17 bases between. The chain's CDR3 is CASSPKVGAVGELFF. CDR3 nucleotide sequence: TGTGCCAGCAGCCCCAAGGTGGGAGCGGTCGGGGAGCTGTTTTTT. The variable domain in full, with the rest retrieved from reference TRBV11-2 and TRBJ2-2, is EAGVAQSPRYKIIEKRQSVAFWCNPISGHATLYWYQQILGQGPKLLIQFQNNGVVDDSQLPKDRFSAERLKGVDSTLKIQPAKLEDSAVYLCASSPKVGAVGELFFGEGSRLTVL.

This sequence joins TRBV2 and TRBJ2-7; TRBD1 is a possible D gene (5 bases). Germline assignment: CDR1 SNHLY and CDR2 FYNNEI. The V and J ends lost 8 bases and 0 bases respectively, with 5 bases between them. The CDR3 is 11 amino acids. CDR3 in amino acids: CASGASYEQYF. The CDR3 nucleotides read TGTGCCAGCGGGGCCTCCTACGAGCAGTACTTC. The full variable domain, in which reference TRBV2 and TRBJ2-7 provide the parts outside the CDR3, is EPEVTQTPSHQVTQMGQEVILRCVPISNHLYFYWYRQILGQKVEFLVSFYNNEISEKSEIFDDQFSVERPDGSNFTLKIRSTKLEDSAMYFCASGASYEQYFGPGTRLTVT.

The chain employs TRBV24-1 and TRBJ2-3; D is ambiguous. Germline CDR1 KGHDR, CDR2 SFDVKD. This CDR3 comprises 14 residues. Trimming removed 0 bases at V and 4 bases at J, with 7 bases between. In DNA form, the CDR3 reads TGTGCCACCAGTGATTTGAAACAGCCAGATACGCAGTATTTT. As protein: CATSDLKQPDTQYF.

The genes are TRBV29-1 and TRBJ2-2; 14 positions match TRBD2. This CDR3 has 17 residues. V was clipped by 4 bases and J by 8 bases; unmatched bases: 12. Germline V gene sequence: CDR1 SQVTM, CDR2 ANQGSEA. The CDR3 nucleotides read TGCAGCGTTGGGGGGACTAGCGGGAGTCTGGGTCCTGGGGAGCTGTTTTTT. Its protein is CSVGGTSGSLGPGELFF.

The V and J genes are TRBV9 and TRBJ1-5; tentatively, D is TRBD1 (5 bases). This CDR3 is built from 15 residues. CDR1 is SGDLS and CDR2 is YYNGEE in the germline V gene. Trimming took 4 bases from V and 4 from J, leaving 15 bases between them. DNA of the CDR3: TGTGCCAGCAGCCCCCACGTCGGGGCGAATCAGCCCCAGCATTTT. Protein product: CASSPHVGANQPQHF.

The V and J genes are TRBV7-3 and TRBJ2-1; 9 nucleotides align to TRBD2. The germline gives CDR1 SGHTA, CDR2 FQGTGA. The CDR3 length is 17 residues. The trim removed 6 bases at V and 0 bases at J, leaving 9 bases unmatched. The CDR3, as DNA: TGTGCCAGCAGTCGAGGGGCTAGCGGGGCCTCCTACAATGAGCAGTTCTTC. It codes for CASSRGASGASYNEQFF. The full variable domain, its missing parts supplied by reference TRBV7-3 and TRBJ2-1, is GAGVSQTPSNKVTEKGKYVELRCDPISGHTALYWYRQSLGQGPEFLIYFQGTGAADDSGLPNDRFFAVRPEGSVSTLKIQRTERGDSAVYLCASSRGASGASYNEQFFGPGTRLTVL.

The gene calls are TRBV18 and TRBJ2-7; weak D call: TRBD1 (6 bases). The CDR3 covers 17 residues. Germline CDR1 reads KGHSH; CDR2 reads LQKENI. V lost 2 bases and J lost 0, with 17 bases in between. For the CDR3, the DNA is TGTGCCAGCTCACCATTGATACCGGGACATAGCTCCTACGAGCAGTACTTC. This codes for CASSPLIPGHSSYEQYF.

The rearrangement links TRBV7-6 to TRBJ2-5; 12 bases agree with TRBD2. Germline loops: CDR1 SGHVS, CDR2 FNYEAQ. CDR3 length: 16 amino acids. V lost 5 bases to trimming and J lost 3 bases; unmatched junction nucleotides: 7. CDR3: CASSARLAGVKETQYF. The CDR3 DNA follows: TGTGCCAGCAGCGCCCGACTAGCGGGAGTCAAAGAGACCCAGTACTTC.

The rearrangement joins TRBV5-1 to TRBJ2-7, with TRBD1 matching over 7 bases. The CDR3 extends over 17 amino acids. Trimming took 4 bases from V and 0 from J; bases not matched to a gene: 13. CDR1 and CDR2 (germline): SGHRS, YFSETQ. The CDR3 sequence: CASSARQGQESSYEQYF. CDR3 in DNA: TGCGCCAGCAGCGCGAGACAGGGTCAAGAGAGCTCCTACGAGCAGTACTTC.

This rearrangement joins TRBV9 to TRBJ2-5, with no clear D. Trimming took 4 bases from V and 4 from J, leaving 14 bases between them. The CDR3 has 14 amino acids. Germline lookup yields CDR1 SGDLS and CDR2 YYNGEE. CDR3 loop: CASSPPGGVETQYF. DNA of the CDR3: TGTGCCAGCAGCCCTCCCGGTGGGGTAGAGACCCAGTACTTC. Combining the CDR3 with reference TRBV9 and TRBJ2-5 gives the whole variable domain DSGVTQTPKHLITATGQRVTLRCSPRSGDLSVYWYQQSLDQGLQFLIQYYNGEERAKGNILERFSAQQFPDLHSELNLSSLELGDSALYFCASSPPGGVETQYFGPGTRLLVL.

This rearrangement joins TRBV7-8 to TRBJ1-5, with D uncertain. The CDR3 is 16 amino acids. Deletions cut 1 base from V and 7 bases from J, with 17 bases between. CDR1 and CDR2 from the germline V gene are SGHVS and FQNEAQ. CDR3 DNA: TGTGCCAGCAGCTTAGACTGGGTGCGGGCGTACCAGCCCCAGCATTTT. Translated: CASSLDWVRAYQPQHF. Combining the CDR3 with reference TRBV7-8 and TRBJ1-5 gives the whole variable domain GAGVSQSPRYKVAKRGQDVALRCDPISGHVSLFWYQQALGQGPEFLTYFQNEAQLDKSGLPSDRFFAERPEGSVSTLKIQRTQQEDSAVYLCASSLDWVRAYQPQHFGDGTRLSIL.

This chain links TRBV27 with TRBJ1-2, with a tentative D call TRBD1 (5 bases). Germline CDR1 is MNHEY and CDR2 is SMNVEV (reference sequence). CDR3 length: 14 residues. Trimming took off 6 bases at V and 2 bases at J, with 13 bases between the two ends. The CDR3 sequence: CASRTVGGNYGYTF. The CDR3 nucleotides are TGTGCCAGCAGAACGGTTGGGGGGAACTATGGCTACACCTTC.

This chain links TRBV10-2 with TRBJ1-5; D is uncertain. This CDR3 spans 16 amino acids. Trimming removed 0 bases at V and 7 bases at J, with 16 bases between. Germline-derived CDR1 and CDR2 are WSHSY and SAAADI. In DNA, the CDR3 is TGCGCCAGCAGTGAGTCTCACGGTGACCTAGGACAGCCCCAGCATTTT. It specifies CASSESHGDLGQPQHF.

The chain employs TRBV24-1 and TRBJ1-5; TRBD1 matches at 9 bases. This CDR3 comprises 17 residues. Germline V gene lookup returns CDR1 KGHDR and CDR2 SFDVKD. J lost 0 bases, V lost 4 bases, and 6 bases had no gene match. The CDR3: CATSDTTGGNSNQPQHF. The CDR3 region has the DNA TGTGCCACCAGTGACACCACAGGGGGCAATAGCAATCAGCCCCAGCATTTT.

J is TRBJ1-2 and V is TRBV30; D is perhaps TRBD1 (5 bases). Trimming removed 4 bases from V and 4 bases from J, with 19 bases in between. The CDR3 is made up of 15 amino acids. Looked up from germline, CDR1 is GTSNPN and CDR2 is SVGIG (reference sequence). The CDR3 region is CAWTPSGSGSYGYTF. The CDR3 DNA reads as TGTGCCTGGACCCCATCAGGGTCCGGTAGCTATGGCTACACCTTC.

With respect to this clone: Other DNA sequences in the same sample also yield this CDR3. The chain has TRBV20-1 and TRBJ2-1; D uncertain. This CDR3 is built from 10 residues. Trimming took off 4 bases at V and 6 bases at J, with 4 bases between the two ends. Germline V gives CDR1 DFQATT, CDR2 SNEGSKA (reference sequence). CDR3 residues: CSAKGNEQFF. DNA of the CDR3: TGCAGTGCTAAGGGCAATGAGCAGTTCTTC.